This TCR beta chain comes out of a study of T-cell reconstitution after alpha-beta-depleted transplantation in children. Germline V CDR1 and CDR2: DFQATT, SNEGSKA (reference sequence). The CDR3 contains 14 residues. V gave up 3 bases and J gave up 2 bases, with 12 bases separating them. Unique molecular identifiers were incorporated during preparation of the TCRbeta library. TCRdb re-analysed the PCR reads in MiXCR, keeping a single row per CDR3 protein. The sample gives about 400,000 distinct CDR3 sequences, just over 20% of which show up once; less than 4.5% is in the top ten. The sample was PBMCs from the stem cell graft donor, taken from the stem cell graft. This clonotype was obtained from a human donor who donated a stem cell graft to a child with acute myeloid leukemia. This sequence joins TRBV20-1 and TRBJ2-3, with D perhaps TRBD1 (5 bases). For the CDR3, the DNA is TGCAGTGCTAGCAGAGACAGAGCCACAGATACGCAGTATTTT. It specifies CSASRDRATDTQYF.